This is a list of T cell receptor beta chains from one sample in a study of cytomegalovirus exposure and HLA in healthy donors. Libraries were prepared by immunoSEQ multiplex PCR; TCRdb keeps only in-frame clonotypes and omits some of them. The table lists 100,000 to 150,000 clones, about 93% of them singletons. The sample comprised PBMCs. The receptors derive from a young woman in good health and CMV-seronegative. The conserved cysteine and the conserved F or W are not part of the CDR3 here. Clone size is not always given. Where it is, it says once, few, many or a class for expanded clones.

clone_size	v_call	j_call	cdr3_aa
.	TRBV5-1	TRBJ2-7	ASSVTSGRGEQY
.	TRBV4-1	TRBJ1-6	ASSQGPGDSPLH
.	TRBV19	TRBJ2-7	ASRKTGRVSKQY
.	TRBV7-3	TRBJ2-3	ASTLSGASTDTQY
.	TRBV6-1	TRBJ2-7	ASSVRKEYEQY
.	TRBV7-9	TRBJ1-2	ASSSVDRSYYGYT
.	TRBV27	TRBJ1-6	ASTRGYGTGVSPLH
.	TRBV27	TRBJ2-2	ASSWPGAGSGELF
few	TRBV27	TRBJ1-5	ASGTGDQPQH
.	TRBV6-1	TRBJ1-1	ASSVEQVSWAF
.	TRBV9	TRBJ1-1	ASSDEAGVEAF
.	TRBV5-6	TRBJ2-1	ATVLAGRGNEQF
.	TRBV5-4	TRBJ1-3	ASSLAGAGEYTIY
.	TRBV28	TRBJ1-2	ATVGGYDGYT
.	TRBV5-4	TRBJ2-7	ASSLGLAGDAYEQY
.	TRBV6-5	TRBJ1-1	ASSYGGMNTEAF
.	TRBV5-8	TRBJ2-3	ASSLVGAGGTDTQY
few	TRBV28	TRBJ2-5	ASSSIDNHQETQY
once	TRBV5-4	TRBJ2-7	ASSLPGTGAYEQY
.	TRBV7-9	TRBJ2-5	ASSWGEETQY
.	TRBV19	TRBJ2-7	ASTLTSGLGNEQY
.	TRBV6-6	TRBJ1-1	ASSPDRATEAF
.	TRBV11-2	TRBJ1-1	ASSPRVSTEAF
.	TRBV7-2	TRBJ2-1	ASSLGREEQF
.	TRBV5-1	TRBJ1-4	ASSPGQGSEKLF
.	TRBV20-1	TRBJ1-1	SPTAGIEAF
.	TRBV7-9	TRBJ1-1	ASSLGRANTEAF
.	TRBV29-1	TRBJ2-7	SVEATATSLTYEQY
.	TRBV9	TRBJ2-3	ASSARPTETQY
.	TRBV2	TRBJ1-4	ASSDRGNPNEKLF
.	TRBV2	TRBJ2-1	ASSEWLQADRAEQF
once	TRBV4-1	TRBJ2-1	ASTPGLADSYNEQF
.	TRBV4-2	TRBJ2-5	ASSQLSQGGETQY